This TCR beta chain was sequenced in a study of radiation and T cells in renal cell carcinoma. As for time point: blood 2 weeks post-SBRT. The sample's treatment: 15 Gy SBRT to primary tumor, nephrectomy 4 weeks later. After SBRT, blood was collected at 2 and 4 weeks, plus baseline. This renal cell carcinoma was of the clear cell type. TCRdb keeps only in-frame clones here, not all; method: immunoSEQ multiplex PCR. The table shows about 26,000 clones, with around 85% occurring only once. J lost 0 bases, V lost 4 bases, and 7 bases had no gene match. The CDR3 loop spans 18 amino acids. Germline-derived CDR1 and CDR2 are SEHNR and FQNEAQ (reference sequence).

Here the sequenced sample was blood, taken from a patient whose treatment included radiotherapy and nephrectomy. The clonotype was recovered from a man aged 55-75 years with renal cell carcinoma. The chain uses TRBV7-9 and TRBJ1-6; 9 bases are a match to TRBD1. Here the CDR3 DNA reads TGTGCCAGCAGCTCCGGGACAGGGAAGAGCTCCTATAATTCACCCCTCCACTTT. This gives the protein CASSSGTGKSSYNSPLHF.